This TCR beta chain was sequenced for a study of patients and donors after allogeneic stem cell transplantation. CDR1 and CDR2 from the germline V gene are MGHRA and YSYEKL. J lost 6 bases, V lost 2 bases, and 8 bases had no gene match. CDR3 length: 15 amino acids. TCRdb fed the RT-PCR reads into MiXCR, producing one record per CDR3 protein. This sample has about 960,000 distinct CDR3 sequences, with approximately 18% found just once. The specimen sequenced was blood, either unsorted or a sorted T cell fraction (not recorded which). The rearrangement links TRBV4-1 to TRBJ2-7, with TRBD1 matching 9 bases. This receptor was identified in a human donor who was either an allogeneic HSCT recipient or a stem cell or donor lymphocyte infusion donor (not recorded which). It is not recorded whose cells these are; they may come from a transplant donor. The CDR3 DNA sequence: TGCGCCAGCAGCCAATCCGGGACAGGGATTGGCGAGCAGTACTTC. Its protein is CASSQSGTGIGEQYF.